These 29 T cell receptor beta chains share one sample of origin, sequenced in a study of blood T cell repertoires in COVID-19. Repertoires were generated with immunoSEQ multiplex PCR, while TCRdb's copy carries only in-frame clones and drops some. The table includes about 330,000 clones, 88% detected once. The source material was peripheral blood. The receptor set was obtained from a woman aged 50 to 65 with active or convalescent COVID-19.

This clone turned up a few times. The rearrangement links TRBV24-1 to TRBJ2-1; D is unclear. The CDR3 has 16 residues. Trimming pared 1 base from V and 6 bases from J, leaving 15 bases between. CDR1 and CDR2 (germline): KGHDR, SFDVKD. CDR3 DNA sequence: TGTGCCACCAGTGATTTCGATTATGGCAAATCCAATGAGCAGTTCTTC. Protein: CATSDFDYGKSNEQFF.

This clone has just one count. V and J are TRBV4-1 and TRBJ2-1; 9 positions match TRBD1. Germline CDR1 is MGHRA and CDR2 is YSYEKL. Germline trimming cut 3 bases from V and 3 bases from J; bases unmatched to any gene: 3. The CDR3 sequence is 15 residues long. CDR3 residues: CASSHSTGGYNEQFF. The CDR3, as DNA: TGCGCCAGCAGCCACTCGACAGGGGGCTACAATGAGCAGTTCTTC.

The V and J genes are TRBV19 and TRBJ1-2; maybe TRBD1 (6 bases). V lost 8 bases and J 4 bases, leaving 14 bases between the germline ends. The germline V gene encodes CDR1 LNHDA and CDR2 SQIVND (reference sequence). This CDR3 spans 13 amino acids. The CDR3 is CASEHRDGYGYTF. CDR3 DNA: TGTGCCAGTGAGCACAGGGATGGCTATGGCTACACCTTC.

This chain joins TRBV7-2 and TRBJ1-2; D ambiguous. The CDR3 runs to 15 residues. Between the trimmed V and J ends, which lost 3 bases and 1 base, there was a span of 12 bases. Germline V CDR1 and CDR2: SGHTA, FQGNSA. This CDR3 reads CASSLYQGGNYGYTF. DNA of the CDR3: TGTGCCAGCAGCTTGTACCAAGGCGGTAACTATGGCTACACCTTC.

This chain uses TRBV7-6 with TRBJ2-3; possible D gene TRBD2, 6 bases. The CDR3 loop spans 12 amino acids. The V gene lost 7 bases and the J gene lost 11 bases, with 16 bases spanning the gap. CDR1 and CDR2 (germline): SGHVS, FNYEAQ. The chain's CDR3 is CASKSFGGRQYF. The CDR3, as DNA: TGTGCCAGCAAAAGTTTTGGGGGGAGGCAGTATTTT.

This sequence joins TRBV10-3 and TRBJ2-3; D perhaps matches TRBD2 (5 bases). CDR1 is ENHRY, CDR2 SYGVKD, per germline. There are 14 residues in the CDR3. Deletions cut 0 bases from V and 9 bases from J, with 13 bases between. The CDR3 bases are TGTGCCATCAGTGAGTCCCAACTAGTTTTAACGCAGTATTTT. Protein sequence: CAISESQLVLTQYF.

This clone has a single count. The rearrangement links TRBV4-2 to TRBJ2-7; 7 bases align to TRBD2. Germline trimming cut 3 bases from V and 2 bases from J; bases unmatched to any gene: 7. Per the germline V gene, CDR1 is LGHNA and CDR2 is YNFKEQ. This CDR3 spans 15 amino acids. CDR3 in DNA: TGTGCCAGCAGCCAGCGGGCTAGCGGACCCTACGAGCAGTACTTC. Translating it yields CASSQRASGPYEQYF.

The chain joins TRBV9 to TRBJ1-3; D gene unclear. V shed 0 bases and J shed 0 bases, with 13 bases lying between them. This CDR3 has 17 amino acids. Germline V gene data show CDR1 as SGDLS and CDR2 as YYNGEE. The CDR3: CASSVVPLQDSGNTIYF. For the CDR3, the DNA is TGTGCCAGCAGCGTAGTCCCCCTGCAGGACTCTGGAAACACCATATATTTT.

This rearrangement joins TRBV6-1 to TRBJ1-6; 10 bases are a match to TRBD1. Germline assignment: CDR1 MNHNS and CDR2 SASEGT. Trimming at V came to 2 bases and at J to 10 bases, leaving 5 bases not matched to a gene. The CDR3 extends over 15 amino acids. CDR3 bases: TGTGCCAGCAGTGAATTGACAGGGGGCGCGTCACCCCTCCACTTT. Encoded protein: CASSELTGGASPLHF.

V is TRBV30 and J is TRBJ2-2; D gene uncertain. The CDR3 is made up of 14 amino acids. Germline CDR1 GTSNPN, CDR2 SVGIG (reference sequence). V dropped 0 bases and J dropped 0 bases, with 5 bases sitting between them. CDR3 nucleotide sequence: TGTGCCTGGAGTGTACTCTCGAACACCGGGGAGCTGTTTTTT. Translation gives CAWSVLSNTGELFF.

This clone was recorded a few times. The chain is built from TRBV11-3 and TRBJ2-3; the D gene is possibly TRBD1 (6 bases). There are 15 residues in the CDR3. Germline CDR1 is SGHNT and CDR2 is YENEEA. Deletions cut 5 bases from V and 4 bases from J, with 16 bases between. CDR3 sequence: CASSRSRGRADTQYF. As DNA, the CDR3 is TGTGCCAGCAGCCGTAGCAGGGGTCGGGCAGATACGCAGTATTTT.

The chain uses TRBV18 and TRBJ1-5, with 10 bases identical to TRBD1. The germline V gene has CDR1 KGHSH and CDR2 LQKENI. V shed 4 bases, J shed 7 bases, and the junction held 10 bases outside the gene matches. The CDR3 contains 16 residues. CDR3 loop: CASSLSRQGAGQPQHF. The CDR3 DNA reads as TGTGCCAGCTCACTAAGTAGACAGGGGGCAGGGCAGCCCCAGCATTTT.

The CDR3 region is CASSPILTAEGDTIYF. CDR3 sequence (DNA): TGTGCCAGCTCACCGATACTGACAGCTGAAGGCGACACCATATATTTT. The chain has TRBV18 and TRBJ1-3; D is perhaps TRBD1 (5 bases). V was cut by 3 bases and J by 8 bases, with 20 bases left in between. Germline lookup yields CDR1 KGHSH and CDR2 LQKENI. The CDR3 runs to 16 residues.

This clone was counted a single time. The rearrangement uses TRBV30 and TRBJ1-1, with D perhaps TRBD1 (5 bases). CDR3 size: 12 residues. V was pared by 7 bases and J by 4 bases, with 13 bases between. Germline CDR1 reads GTSNPN; CDR2 reads SVGIG (reference sequence). The CDR3 bases are TGTGCCTCCGCTCGGCAGGGCACTGAAGCTTTCTTT. This gives the protein CASARQGTEAFF.

This clone turned up a few times. The chain recombines TRBV20-1 with TRBJ1-5; TRBD1 aligns across 10 bases. The V gene's germline CDR1 is DFQATT and CDR2 SNEGSKA (reference sequence). The V segment lost 3 bases and the J segment 4 bases; nucleotides outside the gene matches: 3. The CDR3 sequence is 14 residues long. CDR3 sequence: CSASSGQGNQPQHF. DNA of the CDR3: TGCAGTGCTAGTTCGGGACAGGGGAATCAGCCCCAGCATTTT.

The gene calls are TRBV4-3 and TRBJ2-7, with D possibly being TRBD2 (5 bases). Germline CDR1 is LGHNA and CDR2 is YSLEER. The CDR3 has 13 amino acids. V gave up 0 bases and J gave up 4 bases, with 7 bases separating them. CDR3 sequence: CASSQDREYEQYF. As DNA, the CDR3 is TGCGCCAGCAGCCAAGATCGGGAATACGAGCAGTACTTC.

This chain joins TRBV6-6 and TRBJ2-6, with 8 bases fitting TRBD2. This CDR3 is built from 19 residues. The V gene end was trimmed by 5 bases and the J gene end by 0 bases; junction bases not matched to a gene: 12. CDR1 is MNHNY, CDR2 SVGAGI, per germline (reference sequence). Here the CDR3 DNA reads TGTGCCAGCAGTCGAGAGGGACTAGGGTACCGCTCTGGGGCCAACGTCCTGACTTTC. This gives the protein CASSREGLGYRSGANVLTF.

This clone was detected only a few times. The rearrangement joins TRBV4-3 to TRBJ2-3, with 12 bases identical to TRBD2. Trimming cost V 1 base and J 4 bases; bases outside gene matches: 0. Looked up from germline, CDR1 is LGHNA and CDR2 is YSLEER. This CDR3 is built from 15 residues. The CDR3 nucleotides are TGCGCCAGCAGCCAAGGACTAGCGGGAGCAGATACGCAGTATTTT. Translation: CASSQGLAGADTQYF.

The chain uses TRBV28 and TRBJ1-6, with unresolved D. The length of the CDR3 is 15 residues. Germline V lookup: CDR1 MDHEN, CDR2 SYDVKM. The V gene lost 1 base and the J gene lost 5 bases, with 9 bases spanning the gap. The chain's CDR3 is CASSLSAGNNSPLHF. CDR3 coding DNA: TGTGCCAGCAGTTTATCTGCGGGTAATAATTCACCCCTCCACTTT.

This clone was seen a single time. The rearrangement uses TRBV28 and TRBJ1-2; TRBD1 is a possible D gene (6 bases). The germline V gene has CDR1 MDHEN and CDR2 SYDVKM. Trimming pared 5 bases from V and 5 bases from J, leaving 15 bases between. This CDR3 is 14 amino acids long. The CDR3 here is CASSTRGRGYGYTF. The DNA for the CDR3 is TGTGCCAGCAGTACCAGGGGAAGAGGATATGGCTACACCTTC.

The CDR3 is CASSTPLEDTQYF. The CDR3 nucleotides are TGTGCCAGCAGTACTCCCCTCGAAGATACGCAGTATTTT. The chain combines TRBV6-2 or TRBV6-3 with TRBJ2-3; no definite D call. The V gene lost 5 bases and the J gene lost 5 bases, with 11 bases spanning the gap. The CDR3 sequence is 13 residues long. Germline V lookup: CDR1 MNHEY, CDR2 SVGEGT.

The chain couples TRBV10-1 to TRBJ1-1, with D tentatively TRBD1 (6 bases). This CDR3 is 14 amino acids long. CDR1 and CDR2 from the germline V gene are WNHNN and SYGVQD (reference sequence). Trimming cost V 11 bases and J 4 bases, with 20 bases left between them. The CDR3 loop reads CARYRQEPATEAFF. The CDR3 coding sequence is TGCGCCCGTTATAGACAGGAGCCAGCCACTGAAGCTTTCTTT.

The V gene is TRBV3-1 (or the pseudogene TRBV3-2), the J gene TRBJ2-7, with D possibly matching TRBD2 (6 bases). This CDR3 region has 12 residues. Germline V lookup: CDR1 LGHDT, CDR2 YNNKEL (reference sequence). The V end lost 4 bases, the J end lost 4 bases, and 8 bases lay between the germline ends. DNA of the CDR3: TGTGCCAGCAGCCCGGGAGTGTACGAGCAGTACTTC. Translating it yields CASSPGVYEQYF.

This clone was detected only once. The rearrangement links TRBV5-1 to TRBJ2-2; D might be TRBD2 (6 bases). The CDR3 spans 18 residues. Germline V gene data show CDR1 as SGHRS and CDR2 as YFSETQ. The V end was cut by 2 bases, the J end by 1 base, with 18 bases between. DNA of the CDR3: TGCGCCAGCAGCTTAATGATTTTAGCGGAAGGGAACACCGGGGAGCTGTTTTTT. Protein product: CASSLMILAEGNTGELFF.

The count of this clone is one. The V and J genes are TRBV9 and TRBJ2-1; D unresolved. Trimming took 0 bases from V and 10 from J, leaving 11 bases between them. Germline CDR1 is SGDLS and CDR2 is YYNGEE. This CDR3 has 13 residues. CDR3 coding DNA: TGTGCCAGCAGCGTAGCTGACGGCGGAGAGCAGTTCTTC. Translated, it gives CASSVADGGEQFF.

This clone is a singleton in its sample. CDR3 in amino acids: CAGNRGLNTEAFF. CDR3 nucleotide sequence: TGTGCCGGGAACAGGGGGCTGAACACTGAAGCTTTCTTT. The chain couples TRBV30 to TRBJ1-1, with 9 bases matching TRBD1. The CDR3 runs 13 residues. Germline V CDR1 and CDR2: GTSNPN, SVGIG (reference sequence). The trim removed 8 bases at V and 0 bases at J, leaving 4 bases unmatched.

J is TRBJ1-1 and V is TRBV27, with a weak D call TRBD1 (5 bases). The CDR3 is 12 amino acids. CDR1 and CDR2 from the germline V gene are MNHEY and SMNVEV (reference sequence). Trimming took off 3 bases at V and 7 bases at J, with 9 bases between the two ends. The CDR3 is CASSLLGGEAFF. CDR3 sequence (DNA): TGTGCCAGCAGTTTGTTGGGGGGTGAAGCTTTCTTT.

The gene calls are TRBV6-1 and TRBJ2-1; D possibly corresponds to TRBD2 (5 bases). Germline loops: CDR1 MNHNS, CDR2 SASEGT. V lost 3 bases and J lost 0, with 12 bases in between. This CDR3 has 16 residues. CDR3 region: CASSEIGGYSYNEQFF. The CDR3 coding sequence is TGTGCCAGCAGTGAGATAGGCGGGTACTCCTACAATGAGCAGTTCTTC.

The chain couples TRBV11-2 to TRBJ2-1; tentative D call: TRBD2 (6 bases). Trimming stripped 4 bases from V and 3 bases from J, with 19 bases between. Germline CDR1 reads SGHAT; CDR2 reads FQNNGV. The CDR3 contains 17 residues. The DNA for the CDR3 is TGTGCCAGCAGCTCAATCAAAACTAGCCCCAACTACAATGAGCAGTTCTTC. Residues: CASSSIKTSPNYNEQFF.